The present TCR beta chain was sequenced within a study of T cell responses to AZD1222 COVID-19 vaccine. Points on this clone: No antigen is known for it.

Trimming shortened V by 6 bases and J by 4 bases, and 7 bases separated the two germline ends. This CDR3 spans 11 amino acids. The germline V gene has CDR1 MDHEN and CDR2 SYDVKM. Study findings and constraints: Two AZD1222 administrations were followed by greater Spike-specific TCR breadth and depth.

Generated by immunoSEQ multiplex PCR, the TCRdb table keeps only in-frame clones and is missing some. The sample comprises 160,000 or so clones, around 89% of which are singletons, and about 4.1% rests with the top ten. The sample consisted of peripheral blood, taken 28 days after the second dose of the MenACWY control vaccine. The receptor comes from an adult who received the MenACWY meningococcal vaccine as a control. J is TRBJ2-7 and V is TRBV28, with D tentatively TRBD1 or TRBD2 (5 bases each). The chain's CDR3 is CASRRGYEQYF. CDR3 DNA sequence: TGTGCCAGCAGGAGGGGATACGAGCAGTACTTC.